One TCR beta chain is described in this entry. The length of the CDR3 is 15 residues. The germline CDR1 and CDR2 sequences are SGDLS and YYNGEE. The junction had 9 bases not matched to a gene; V was cut back by 4 bases and J by 4 bases. Sequenced by immunoSEQ multiplex PCR; TCRdb stores in-frame clones only, minus some. The data show about 15,000 clones, about two thirds seen once. Cohort: HPV-negative, locally advanced oral cavity squamous cell carcinoma patients. The data derive from a study of neoadjuvant anti-PD-1 for oral cavity cancer. About the research overall: Around day 43, patients without progression received a fourth nivolumab dose before surgery.

The sequences come from PBMCs, collected before nivolumab (anti-PD-1) treatment. The source is a person aged 35 to 85 with oral cavity squamous cell carcinoma. V gene TRBV9 combines with J gene TRBJ2-3; 7 bases align to TRBD2. The CDR3 is CASSPQAGTADTQYF. The CDR3, as DNA: TGTGCCAGCAGCCCCCAAGCGGGAACGGCAGATACGCAGTATTTT. Full variable domain (outside the CDR3, taken from reference TRBV9 and TRBJ2-3): DSGVTQTPKHLITATGQRVTLRCSPRSGDLSVYWYQQSLDQGLQFLIQYYNGEERAKGNILERFSAQQFPDLHSELNLSSLELGDSALYFCASSPQAGTADTQYFGPGTRLTVL.